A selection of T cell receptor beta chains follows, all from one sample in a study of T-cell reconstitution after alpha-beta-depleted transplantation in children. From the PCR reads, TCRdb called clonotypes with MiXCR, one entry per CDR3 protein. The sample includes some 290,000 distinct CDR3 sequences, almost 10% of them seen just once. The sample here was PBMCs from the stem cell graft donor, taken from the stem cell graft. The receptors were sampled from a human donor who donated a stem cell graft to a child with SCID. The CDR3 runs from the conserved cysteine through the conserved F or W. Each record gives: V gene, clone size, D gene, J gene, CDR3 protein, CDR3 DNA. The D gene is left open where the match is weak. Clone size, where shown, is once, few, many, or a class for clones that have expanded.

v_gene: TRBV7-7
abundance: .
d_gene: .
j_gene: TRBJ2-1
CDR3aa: CASSVNLEEGPHNEQFF
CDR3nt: TGTGCCAGCAGCGTCAACCTCGAGGAAGGGCCCCACAATGAGCAGTTCTTC

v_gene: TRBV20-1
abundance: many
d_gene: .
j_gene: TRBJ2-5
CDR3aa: CSAVTGETQYF
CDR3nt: TGCAGTGCGGTGACCGGGGAGACCCAGTACTTC

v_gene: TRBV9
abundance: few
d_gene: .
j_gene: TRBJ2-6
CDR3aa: CASSVDASGANVLTF
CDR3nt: TGTGCCAGCAGCGTAGATGCCTCTGGGGCCAACGTCCTGACTTTC

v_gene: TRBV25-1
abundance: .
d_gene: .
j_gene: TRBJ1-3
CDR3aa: CASSEPGGNTIYF
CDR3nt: TGTGCCAGCAGTGAACCCGGTGGAAACACCATATATTTT

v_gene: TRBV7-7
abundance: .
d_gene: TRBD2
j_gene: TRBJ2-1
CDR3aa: CASSLGGGTTYNEQFF
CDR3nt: TGTGCTAGCAGCTTAGGCGGGGGGACCACCTACAATGAGCAGTTCTTC

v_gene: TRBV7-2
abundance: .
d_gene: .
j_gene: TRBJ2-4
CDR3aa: CASSPPGVLRDIQYF
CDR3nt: TGTGCCAGCAGCCCGCCGGGCGTGCTAAGGGACATTCAGTACTTC

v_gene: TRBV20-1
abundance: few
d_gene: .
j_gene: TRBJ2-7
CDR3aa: CSARDGQPYEQYF
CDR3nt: TGCAGTGCTAGAGATGGACAGCCCTACGAGCAGTACTTC

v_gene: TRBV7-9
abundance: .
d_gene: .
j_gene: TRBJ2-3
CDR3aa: CASSSEGLTQEQYF
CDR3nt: TGTGCCAGCAGCTCCGAGGGCCTGACACAGGAGCAGTATTTT

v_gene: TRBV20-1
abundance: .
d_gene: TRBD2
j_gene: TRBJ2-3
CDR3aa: CSASSQGLAGSTDTQYF
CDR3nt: TGCAGTGCTAGCTCCCAAGGACTAGCGGGTAGCACAGATACGCAGTATTTT

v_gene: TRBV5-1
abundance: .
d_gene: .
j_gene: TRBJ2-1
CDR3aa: CASSLVPGSTDEQFF
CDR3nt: TGCGCCAGCAGCTTGGTCCCAGGGAGTACGGATGAGCAGTTCTTC

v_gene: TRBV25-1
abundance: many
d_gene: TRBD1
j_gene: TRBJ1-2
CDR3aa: CASSDPDRGTYGYTF
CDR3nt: TGTGCCAGCAGTGATCCGGACAGGGGGACCTATGGCTACACCTTC

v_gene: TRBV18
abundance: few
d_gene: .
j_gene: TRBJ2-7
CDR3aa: CASSPPLQGEQYF
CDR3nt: TGTGCCAGCTCACCACCCTTGCAGGGCGAGCAGTACTTC

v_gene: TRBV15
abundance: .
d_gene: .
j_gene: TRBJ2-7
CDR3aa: CATSRDGLSSYEQYF
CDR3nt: TGTGCCACCAGCAGAGATGGCTTAAGCTCCTACGAGCAGTACTTC

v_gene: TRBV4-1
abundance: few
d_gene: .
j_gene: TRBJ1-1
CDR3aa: CASSQDWQAISSADTEAFF
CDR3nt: TGCGCCAGCAGCCAAGATTGGCAGGCAATATCGTCAGCGGACACTGAAGCTTTCTTT

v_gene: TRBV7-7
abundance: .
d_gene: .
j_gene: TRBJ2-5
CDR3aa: CASSFGTSMGETQYF
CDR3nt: TGTGCTAGCAGCTTCGGGACATCTATGGGGGAGACCCAGTACTTC

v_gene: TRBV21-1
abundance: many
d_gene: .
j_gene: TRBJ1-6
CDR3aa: CARQGVRPPLHF
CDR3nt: TGTGCCAGACAGGGCGTGCGCCCACCCCTCCACTTT

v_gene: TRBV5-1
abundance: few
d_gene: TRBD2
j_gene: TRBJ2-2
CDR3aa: CASSLSSGGTGELFF
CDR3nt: TGCGCCAGCAGCTTGAGTAGCGGGGGAACCGGGGAGCTGTTTTTT

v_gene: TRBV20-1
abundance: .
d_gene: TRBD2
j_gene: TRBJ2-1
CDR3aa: CCALSGTSGASYNEQFF
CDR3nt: TGCTGTGCTCTATCCGGGACTAGCGGGGCTTCCTACAATGAGCAGTTCTTC

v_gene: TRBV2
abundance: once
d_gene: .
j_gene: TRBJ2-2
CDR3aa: CASSERMAFANTGELFF
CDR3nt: TGTGCCAGCAGTGAAAGGATGGCGTTCGCGAACACCGGGGAGCTGTTTTTT

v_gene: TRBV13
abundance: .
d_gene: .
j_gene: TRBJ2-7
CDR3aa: CASSPQGGSSYEQYF
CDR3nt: TGTGCCAGCAGCCCTCAGGGGGGGAGCTCCTACGAGCAGTACTTC

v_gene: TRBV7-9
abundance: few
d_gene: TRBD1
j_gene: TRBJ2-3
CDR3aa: CASSLRQGMADTQYF
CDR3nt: TGTGCCAGCAGCTTACGACAGGGAATGGCAGATACGCAGTATTTT

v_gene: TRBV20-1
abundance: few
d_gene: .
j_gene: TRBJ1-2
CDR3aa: CSAREWGRAGNYGYTF
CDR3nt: TGCAGTGCTAGAGAGTGGGGGCGCGCGGGGAACTATGGCTACACCTTC

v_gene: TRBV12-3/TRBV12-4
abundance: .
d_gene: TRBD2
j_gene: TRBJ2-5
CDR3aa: CASSTRGGHQETQYF
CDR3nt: TGTGCCAGCAGTACTCGGGGGGGCCATCAAGAGACCCAGTACTTC

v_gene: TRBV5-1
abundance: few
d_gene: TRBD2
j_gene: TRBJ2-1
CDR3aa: CASSLGLAGGAYNEQFF
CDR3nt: TGCGCCAGCAGCTTGGGTCTGGCGGGGGGCGCCTACAATGAGCAGTTCTTC

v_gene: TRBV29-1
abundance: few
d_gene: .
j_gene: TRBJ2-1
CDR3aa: CSVGALGYNEQFF
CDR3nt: TGCAGCGTTGGGGCCCTAGGGTACAATGAGCAGTTCTTC

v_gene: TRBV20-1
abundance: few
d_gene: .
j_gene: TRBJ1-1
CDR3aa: CSARVAGAVDEAFF
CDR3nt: TGCAGTGCTAGAGTCGCAGGGGCCGTGGATGAAGCTTTCTTT

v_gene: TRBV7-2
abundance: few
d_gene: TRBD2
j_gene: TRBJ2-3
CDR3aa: CASSSRIAGATDTQYF
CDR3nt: TGTGCCAGCAGCTCCCGGATAGCGGGGGCCACAGATACGCAGTATTTT

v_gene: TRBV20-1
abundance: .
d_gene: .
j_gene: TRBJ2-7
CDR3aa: CSAATGSLHEQYF
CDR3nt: TGCAGTGCCGCCACAGGTTCCCTGCACGAGCAGTACTTC

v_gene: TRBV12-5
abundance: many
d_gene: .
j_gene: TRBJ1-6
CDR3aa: CASGLAQERAPHF
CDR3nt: TGTGCTAGTGGTTTGGCACAAGAACGGGCCCCCCACTTT

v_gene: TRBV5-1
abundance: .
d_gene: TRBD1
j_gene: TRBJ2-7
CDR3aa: CASSFGTDGQGTYEQYF
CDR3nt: TGCGCCAGCAGCTTCGGAACTGATGGACAGGGAACCTACGAGCAGTACTTC

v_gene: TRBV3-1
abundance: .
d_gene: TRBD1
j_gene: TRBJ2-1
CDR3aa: CASSLTGGSGNEQFF
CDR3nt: TGTGCCAGCAGTCTAACAGGGGGAAGTGGGAATGAGCAGTTCTTC

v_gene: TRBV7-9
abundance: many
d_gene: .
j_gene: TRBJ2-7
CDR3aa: CASSSRLGPYEQYF
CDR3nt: TGTGCCAGCAGCTCCCGACTTGGGCCCTACGAGCAGTACTTC

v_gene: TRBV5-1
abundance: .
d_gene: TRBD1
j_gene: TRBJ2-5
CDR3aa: CASSLTGTVQETQYF
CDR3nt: TGCGCCAGCAGCTTGACCGGGACAGTGCAAGAGACCCAGTACTTC

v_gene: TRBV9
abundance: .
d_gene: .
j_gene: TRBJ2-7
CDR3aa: CASSGGVGLTAGEQYF
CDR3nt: TGTGCCAGCAGCGGAGGGGTGGGACTCACCGCGGGGGAGCAGTACTTC

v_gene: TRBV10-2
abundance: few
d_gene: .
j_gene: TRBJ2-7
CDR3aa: CASNDAGGQATYEQYF
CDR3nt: TGCGCCAGCAATGACGCTGGGGGGCAGGCGACCTACGAGCAGTACTTC

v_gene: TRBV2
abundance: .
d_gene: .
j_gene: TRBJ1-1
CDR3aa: CASSEGQGGPEAFF
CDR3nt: TGTGCCAGCAGTGAAGGCCAGGGAGGACCTGAAGCTTTCTTT

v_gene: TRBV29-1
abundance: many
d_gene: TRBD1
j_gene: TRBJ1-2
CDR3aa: CSVERAGTENYGYTF
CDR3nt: TGCAGCGTTGAGCGGGCGGGGACAGAGAACTATGGCTACACCTTC

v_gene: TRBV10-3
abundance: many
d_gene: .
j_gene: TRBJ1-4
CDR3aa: CAIREDLLRDEKLFF
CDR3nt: TGTGCCATCAGGGAGGACCTCCTAAGGGATGAAAAACTGTTTTTT

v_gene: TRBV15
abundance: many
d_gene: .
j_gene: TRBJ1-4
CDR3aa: CATSRGVGNEKLFF
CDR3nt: TGTGCCACCAGCAGAGGGGTGGGGAATGAAAAACTGTTTTTT

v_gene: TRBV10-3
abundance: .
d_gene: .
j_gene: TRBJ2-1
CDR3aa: CAISYRPGGNEQFF
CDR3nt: TGTGCCATTAGCTATCGGCCTGGGGGGAATGAGCAGTTCTTC

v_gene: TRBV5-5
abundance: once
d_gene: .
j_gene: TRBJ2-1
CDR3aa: CASSFFARDNEQFF
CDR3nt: TGTGCCAGCAGCTTTTTCGCCAGGGACAATGAGCAGTTCTTC

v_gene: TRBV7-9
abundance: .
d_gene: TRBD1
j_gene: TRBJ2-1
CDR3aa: CASSLGTGGNNEQFF
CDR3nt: TGTGCCAGCAGCTTAGGGACAGGGGGTAACAATGAGCAGTTCTTC

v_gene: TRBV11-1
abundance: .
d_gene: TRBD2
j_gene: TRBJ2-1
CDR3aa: CARSLRSGANNEQFF
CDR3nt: TGTGCCAGAAGCTTAAGGAGCGGGGCCAACAATGAGCAGTTCTTC

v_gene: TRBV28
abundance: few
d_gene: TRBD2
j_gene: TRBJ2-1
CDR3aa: CASSSGGGSNEQFF
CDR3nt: TGTGCCAGCAGTTCGGGGGGGGGGTCCAATGAGCAGTTCTTC

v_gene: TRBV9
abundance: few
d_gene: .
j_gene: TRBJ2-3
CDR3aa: CASSVLTDLTDTQYF
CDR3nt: TGTGCCAGCAGCGTGCTGACAGACCTCACAGATACGCAGTATTTT

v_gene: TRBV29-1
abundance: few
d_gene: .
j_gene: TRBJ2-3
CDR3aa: CSAGRTDTQYF
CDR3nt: TGCAGCGCTGGCCGCACAGATACGCAGTATTTT

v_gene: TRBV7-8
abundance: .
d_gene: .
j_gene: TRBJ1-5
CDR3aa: CASSLWGVRNQPQHF
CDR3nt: TGTGCCAGCAGCTTATGGGGGGTGCGCAATCAGCCCCAGCATTTT

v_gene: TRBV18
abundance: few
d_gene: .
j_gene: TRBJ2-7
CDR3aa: CASSPRQDYEQYF
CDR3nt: TGTGCCAGCTCACCAAGACAGGACTACGAGCAGTACTTC

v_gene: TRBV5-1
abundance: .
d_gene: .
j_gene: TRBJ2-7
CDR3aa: CASSYQPGQDYEQYF
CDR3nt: TGCGCCAGTTCGTATCAGCCGGGCCAAGACTACGAGCAGTACTTC

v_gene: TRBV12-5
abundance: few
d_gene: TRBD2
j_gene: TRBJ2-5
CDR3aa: CASGESSGGLETQYF
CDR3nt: TGTGCTAGTGGCGAGTCTAGCGGGGGTTTGGAGACCCAGTACTTC

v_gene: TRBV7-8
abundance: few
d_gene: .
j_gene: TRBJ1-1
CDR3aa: CASSFGTGTVYEAFF
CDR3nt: TGTGCCAGCAGCTTTGGGACGGGCACTGTCTATGAAGCTTTCTTT

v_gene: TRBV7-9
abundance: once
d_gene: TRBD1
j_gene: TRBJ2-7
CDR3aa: CASSLPTGVSSYEQYF
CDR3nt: TGTGCCAGCAGCTTACCGACAGGGGTTAGTTCCTACGAGCAGTACTTC

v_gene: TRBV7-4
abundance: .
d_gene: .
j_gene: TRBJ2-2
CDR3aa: CASFSEDTGELFF
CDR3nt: TGTGCCAGCTTTTCGGAAGACACCGGGGAGCTGTTTTTT